This is a list of T cell receptor beta chains from one sample in a study of blood T cell repertoires in COVID-19. Here immunoSEQ multiplex PCR was the method, and the copy in TCRdb shows in-frame clones only, minus some. The sample contains a few hundred thousand clones, 70% to 90% of which appear only once. Sequences were obtained from peripheral blood. These receptor sequences come from a man between 35 and 55 years old with acute or convalescent COVID-19. The CDR3 runs from the conserved cysteine through the conserved F or W. Fields, in order: clone size, D gene, CDR3 length, V gene, J gene, CDR3 protein, CDR3 DNA. The D gene is left open where the match is weak. Part of the rows lack a size; the others show once, few, many or a class for expanded clones.

.	.	15	TRBV19	TRBJ1-2	CASSKSRELTNGYTF	TGTGCCAGTAGTAAAAGCAGAGAACTAACTAATGGCTACACCTTC
.	.	13	TRBV24-1	TRBJ2-5	CATQDGGQETQYF	TGTGCCACGCAGGACGGAGGCCAAGAGACCCAGTACTTC
.	TRBD1	20	TRBV19	TRBJ1-1	CASSIDKGSRGAIRVSEAFF	TGTGCCAGTAGTATAGATAAGGGTAGCAGGGGGGCGATTCGGGTGTCTGAAGCTTTCTTT
.	.	14	TRBV27	TRBJ1-1	CASSLRRMNTEAFF	TGTGCCAGCAGTTTGCGGAGAATGAACACTGAAGCTTTCTTT
.	TRBD1	14	TRBV29-1	TRBJ1-1	CSVSRGQGGTEAFF	TGCAGCGTTTCCCGTGGACAGGGGGGGACTGAAGCTTTCTTT
.	.	14	TRBV19	TRBJ2-5	CASSMTGKPETQYF	TGTGCCAGTAGTATGACCGGGAAGCCAGAGACCCAGTACTTC
.	.	14	TRBV5-5	TRBJ1-3	CASSLANAGNTIYF	TGTGCCAGCAGCTTGGCTAACGCTGGAAACACCATATATTTT
.	.	18	TRBV7-6	TRBJ2-1	CASSLASGYLSSYNEQFF	TGTGCCAGCAGCTTAGCCAGCGGGTACCTCAGCTCCTACAATGAGCAGTTCTTC
.	.	14	TRBV2	TRBJ2-5	CASSRDSLQETQYF	TGTGCCAGCAGTAGGGACTCCCTTCAAGAGACCCAGTACTTC
few	TRBD1	15	TRBV19	TRBJ2-7	CASSTGTGEAYEQYF	TGTGCCAGTAGTACAGGGACAGGGGAGGCCTACGAGCAGTACTTC
.	.	15	TRBV5-1	TRBJ1-3	CASSSDSDSGNTIYF	TGCGCCAGCAGCTCCGACAGCGACTCTGGAAACACCATATATTTT
.	.	14	TRBV14	TRBJ1-4	CASSLGGMDEKLFF	TGTGCCAGCAGCCTAGGGGGTATGGATGAAAAACTGTTTTTT
.	TRBD1	18	TRBV27	TRBJ2-7	CASSLFPSGTAQGYEQYF	TGTGCCAGCAGTTTATTCCCCTCCGGGACAGCACAAGGCTACGAGCAGTACTTC
.	TRBD1	15	TRBV5-4	TRBJ2-3	CASSTRDRGGDTQYF	TGTGCCAGCAGCACGCGGGACAGGGGAGGAGATACGCAGTATTTT
.	.	17	TRBV7-9	TRBJ1-3	CASRPLLELFSGNTIYF	TGTGCCAGCAGGCCTCTATTGGAGCTTTTTTCTGGAAACACCATATATTTT
.	.	15	TRBV6-5	TRBJ2-3	CASSSIASSTDTQYF	TGTGCCAGCAGTTCAATAGCGAGTAGCACAGATACGCAGTATTTT
few	.	14	TRBV29-1	TRBJ1-2	CSVEVSGGPYGYTF	TGCAGCGTTGAAGTATCAGGCGGGCCCTATGGCTACACCTTC
.	.	17	TRBV28	TRBJ1-3	CASSLWRGGPSGNTIYF	TGTGCCAGCAGTTTATGGCGGGGAGGGCCCTCTGGAAACACCATATATTTT
.	.	16	TRBV10-2	TRBJ2-1	CASSVVRDWDYNEQFF	TGCGCCAGCAGTGTAGTCCGGGACTGGGACTACAATGAGCAGTTCTTC
.	.	13	TRBV27	TRBJ2-7	CASSHRVRDEQYF	TGTGCCAGCAGTCACAGGGTGAGGGACGAGCAGTACTTC
.	TRBD1	15	TRBV3-1/TRBV3-2	TRBJ1-3	CASSPTAGGGNTIYF	TGTGCCAGCAGCCCGACAGCAGGGGGGGGAAACACCATATATTTT
.	.	12	TRBV5-4	TRBJ2-7	CASSYDSYEQYF	TGTGCCAGCAGCTATGACAGCTACGAGCAGTACTTC
.	.	15	TRBV28	TRBJ1-5	CASRTYGGRGQPQHF	TGTGCCAGCAGAACCTACGGGGGACGGGGTCAGCCCCAGCATTTT
.	TRBD1	14	TRBV5-1	TRBJ1-5	CASSSGQGMEPQHF	TGCGCCAGCAGCTCCGGACAGGGCATGGAGCCCCAGCATTTT
.	.	14	TRBV27	TRBJ1-5	CASSPLPRNQPQHF	TGTGCCAGCAGTCCCCTACCTAGGAATCAGCCCCAGCATTTT
.	TRBD1	15	TRBV6-1	TRBJ1-2	CASSEIRTGGYGYTF	TGTGCCAGCAGTGAGATAAGGACAGGGGGCTATGGCTACACCTTC
.	TRBD1	14	TRBV29-1	TRBJ2-7	CSGGPGQGRGEQYF	TGCAGCGGGGGGCCGGGACAGGGGCGAGGCGAGCAGTACTTC
few	TRBD2	14	TRBV5-1	TRBJ2-7	CASSFSGASYEQYF	TGCGCCAGCAGCTTTAGCGGGGCCTCCTACGAGCAGTACTTC
.	TRBD2	16	TRBV3-1/TRBV3-2	TRBJ2-4	CASSRRLAEHKNIQYF	TGTGCCAGCAGCCGCAGACTAGCGGAACATAAAAACATTCAGTACTTC
.	TRBD1	13	TRBV18	TRBJ1-1	CASSLNGQGEAFF	TGTGCCAGCTCACTAAACGGACAGGGTGAAGCTTTCTTT
.	.	18	TRBV5-4	TRBJ1-2	CASSLGVYKSPTTGGYTF	TGTGCCAGCAGCTTGGGCGTTTATAAATCTCCTACCACGGGTGGCTACACCTTC
.	.	13	TRBV7-9	TRBJ2-7	CASSHGGAREQYF	TGTGCCAGCAGCCACGGAGGGGCGCGGGAGCAGTACTTC
.	.	16	TRBV5-1	TRBJ1-6	CASSFTRGAYNSPLHF	TGCGCCAGCAGCTTCACGCGGGGGGCGTATAATTCACCCCTCCACTTT
.	TRBD1	15	TRBV14	TRBJ1-2	CASSQQGPGGGGYTF	TGTGCCAGCAGCCAACAGGGCCCAGGGGGTGGCGGCTACACCTTC
.	TRBD1	15	TRBV2	TRBJ1-5	CASSEAGQFNQPQHF	TGTGCCAGCAGTGAGGCGGGACAGTTCAATCAGCCCCAGCATTTT
.	.	16	TRBV7-8	TRBJ2-2	CASSLRISGHTGELFF	TGTGCCAGCAGCTTAAGGATTAGCGGCCACACCGGGGAGCTGTTTTTT
once	.	15	TRBV5-1	TRBJ2-4	CASSLAPGAKNIQYF	TGCGCCAGCAGCTTGGCCCCCGGGGCCAAAAACATTCAGTACTTC
.	TRBD1	14	TRBV7-9	TRBJ1-3	CASTTGGSGNTIYF	TGTGCCAGCACGACAGGGGGTTCTGGAAACACCATATATTTT
.	TRBD1	15	TRBV7-9	TRBJ1-2	CASSLGAGGNYGYTF	TGTGCCAGCAGCTTAGGGGCAGGGGGAAACTATGGCTACACCTTC
.	TRBD2	15	TRBV10-3	TRBJ2-3	CAISAQLAGTDTQYF	TGTGCCATCAGTGCCCAACTAGCGGGCACAGATACGCAGTATTTT
few	.	15	TRBV5-4	TRBJ2-7	CASSLVQGAQYEQYF	TGTGCCAGCAGCTTGGTGCAGGGCGCGCAGTACGAGCAGTACTTC
.	.	17	TRBV7-9	TRBJ1-5	CASSLSGGPYSNQPQHF	TGTGCCAGCAGCTTGAGTGGAGGACCCTATAGCAATCAGCCCCAGCATTTT
few	.	15	TRBV7-9	TRBJ1-1	CASSAVSGEGTEAFF	TGTGCCAGCAGCGCCGTATCGGGGGAGGGCACTGAAGCTTTCTTT
once	.	14	TRBV14	TRBJ2-7	CASSQAIAVYEQYF	TGTGCCAGCAGCCAAGCGATAGCGGTCTACGAGCAGTACTTC
few	TRBD1	16	TRBV7-3	TRBJ1-2	CASSLMAGGADYGYTF	TGTGCCAGCAGCTTAATGGCAGGGGGCGCTGACTATGGCTACACCTTC